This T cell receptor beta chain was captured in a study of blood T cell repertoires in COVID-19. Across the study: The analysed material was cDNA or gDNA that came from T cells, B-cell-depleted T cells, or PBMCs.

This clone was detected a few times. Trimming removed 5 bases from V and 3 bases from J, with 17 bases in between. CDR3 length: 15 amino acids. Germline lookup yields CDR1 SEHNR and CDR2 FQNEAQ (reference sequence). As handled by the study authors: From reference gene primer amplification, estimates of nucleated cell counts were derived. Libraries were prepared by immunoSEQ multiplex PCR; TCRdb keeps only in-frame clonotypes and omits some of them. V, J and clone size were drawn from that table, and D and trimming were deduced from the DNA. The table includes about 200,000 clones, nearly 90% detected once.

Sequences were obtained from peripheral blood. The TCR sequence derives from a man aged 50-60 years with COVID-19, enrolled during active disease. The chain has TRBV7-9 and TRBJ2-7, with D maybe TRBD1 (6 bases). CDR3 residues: CASSQPPTGNYEQYF. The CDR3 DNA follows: TGTGCCAGCAGCCAGCCCCCGACAGGCAACTACGAGCAGTACTTC. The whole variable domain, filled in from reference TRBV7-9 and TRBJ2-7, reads DTGVSQNPRHKITKRGQNVTFRCDPISEHNRLYWYRQTLGQGPEFLTYFQNEAQLEKSRLLSDRFSAERPKGSFSTLEIQRTEQGDSAMYLCASSQPPTGNYEQYFGPGTRLTVT.